This TCR beta chain originates from a study of beta chain features in type 1 diabetes. General study points: Possibly, sequencing cDNA over-represented cells that had high TCR expression levels. It was not settled here whether HLA type affects TCRB rearrangement. For patients, the naive, central memory and Treg TCRB repertoires appeared more alike than for healthy donors.

The isolated RNA, all of it, was reverse transcribed, so expressed TCRB transcripts were what got sequenced. The repertoire was sequenced with immunoSEQ multiplex PCR; TCRdb's copy has only in-frame clones and lacks some. There are hundreds of thousands of clones in the sample; over 8.5% occur only once, and just under 0.035% lies in the top ten. Germline assignment: CDR1 MGHRA and CDR2 YSYEKL. The CDR3 spans 15 residues. Trimming pared 5 bases from V and 1 base from J, leaving 14 bases between. Only a few counts were recorded for this clone. Its antigen is not identified. The clonotype comes from a woman between 18 and 30 years old in good health. Sequencing was done on a sample of naive CD4+ T cells from blood. The chain carries TRBV4-1 and TRBJ1-1, with D possibly being TRBD1 (5 bases). The CDR3 spells CASSVQQGANTEAFF. The CDR3 nucleotides are TGCGCCAGCAGCGTCCAACAAGGGGCGAACACTGAAGCTTTCTTT.